Described below is a single T cell receptor beta chain sequence and its context. The CDR3 sequence is 16 residues long. Germline V lookup: CDR1 SEHNR, CDR2 FQNEAQ (reference sequence). V was pared by 3 bases and J by 5 bases, with 17 bases between. The data are from a study of OX40 agonist ivuxolimab in advanced cancers. Clones were read by immunoSEQ multiplex PCR, and TCRdb kept only the in-frame ones, dropping some. The sample lists around 65,000 clones; around 90% were seen once. Sequencing used CD4+ or CD8+ T cells sorted from blood, obtained in a trial of the OX40 agonist ivuxolimab. The chain carries TRBV7-9 and TRBJ2-1, with no clear D. The TCR comes from an adult with an advanced solid tumor such as melanoma, head and neck, liver or kidney cancer. The CDR3 is CASSFYIDWKNNEQFF. The CDR3 region has the DNA TGTGCCAGCAGCTTCTATATCGACTGGAAAAACAATGAGCAGTTCTTC.